The clone carrying this T cell receptor beta chain was detected only once. These data originate in a study of blood T cell repertoires in COVID-19. In the study overall: From the United States, Italy and Spain came samples of acute and convalescent COVID-19. The cDNA or gDNA used as material had been derived from T cells, B-cell-depleted T cells, or PBMCs.

In the authors' methods: Cell counts per sample came from amplifying reference gene primers. TCRdb's copy holds only in-frame clones and misses some; the assay was immunoSEQ multiplex PCR. Clone size and the V and J calls come from that table; the DNA yielded D and trimming. The sample lists roughly 160,000 clones, around 83% seen once, with around a fifth in the top ten. Germline V gives CDR1 KGHSH, CDR2 LQKENI. This CDR3 has 18 residues. Trimming removed 3 bases at V and 0 bases at J, with 17 bases between. The TCR was taken from a woman aged 70-85 years who had recovered from COVID-19. V usage is TRBV18 and J usage is TRBJ1-4; D is unclear. The source material was peripheral blood. The CDR3: CASSPFVSGSATNEKLFF. Written as DNA, the CDR3 is TGTGCCAGCTCACCTTTCGTGTCAGGTTCGGCAACTAATGAAAAACTGTTTTTT.